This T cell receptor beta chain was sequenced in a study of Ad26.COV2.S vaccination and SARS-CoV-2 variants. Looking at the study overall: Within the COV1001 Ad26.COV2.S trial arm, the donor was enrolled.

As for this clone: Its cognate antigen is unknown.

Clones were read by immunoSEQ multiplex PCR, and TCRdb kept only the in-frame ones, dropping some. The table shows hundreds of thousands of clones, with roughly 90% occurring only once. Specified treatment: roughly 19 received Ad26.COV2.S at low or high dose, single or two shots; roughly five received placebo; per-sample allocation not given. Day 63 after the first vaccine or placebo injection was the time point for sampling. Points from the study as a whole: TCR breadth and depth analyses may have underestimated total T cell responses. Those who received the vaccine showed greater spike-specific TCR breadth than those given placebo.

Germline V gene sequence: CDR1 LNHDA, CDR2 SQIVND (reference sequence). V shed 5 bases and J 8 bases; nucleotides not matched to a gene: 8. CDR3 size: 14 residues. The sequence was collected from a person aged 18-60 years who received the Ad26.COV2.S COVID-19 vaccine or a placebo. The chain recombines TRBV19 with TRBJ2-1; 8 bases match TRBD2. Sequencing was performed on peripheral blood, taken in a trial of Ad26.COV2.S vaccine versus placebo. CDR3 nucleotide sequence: TGTGCCAGTAGTTGGGCGGGGGGTCGGTATGAGCAGTTCTTC. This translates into CASSWAGGRYEQFF.